Each of the 27 T cell receptor beta chains below was sequenced from the same sample in a study of monozygotic twins with inflammatory bowel disease. TCRdb reprocessed the 5' RACE reads and keeps a single row for each CDR3 protein, giving no DNA. Its clone listing holds 300,000 to 400,000 distinct CDR3 sequences. Specimen: blood. The receptors stem from a human donor with ulcerative colitis or Crohn's disease, or a healthy co-twin of an affected twin (not recorded which).

The rearrangement joins TRBV6-5 to TRBJ1-1; the D call from TCRdb, TRBD1, cannot be confirmed without DNA. The CDR3 spans 14 residues. Per the germline V gene, CDR1 is MNHEY and CDR2 is SVGAGI. The CDR3 spells CPSSYKTENTEAFF.

V and J are TRBV5-1 and TRBJ1-2; TCRdb selects TRBD1, and the lack of DNA leaves this call unchecked. Germline CDR1 SGHRS, CDR2 YFSETQ. The CDR3 is 14 residues long. The CDR3 sequence: CASSFTGEHYGYTF.

The chain combines TRBV9 with TRBJ2-1. The CDR3 covers 12 residues. The germline gives CDR1 SGDLS, CDR2 YYNGEE. CDR3 amino acids: CASGANPHEQFF.

The V call is TRBV12-3 or TRBV12-4, the J call TRBJ2-2; without DNA, the TCRdb call of TRBD2 cannot be checked. This CDR3 has 15 residues. The CDR3 region is CASSSGGLLTGELFF.

V gene TRBV7-7 combines with J gene TRBJ2-1; absent DNA, TCRdb's TRBD1 call cannot be checked. This CDR3 comprises 15 residues. Germline CDR1 is SSHAT and CDR2 is FNYEAQ (reference sequence). This chain's CDR3 is CASSLGDRGLNEQFF.

This sequence joins TRBV12-3 or TRBV12-4 and TRBJ2-3; absent DNA, TCRdb's TRBD1 call cannot be checked. The CDR3 sequence is 12 residues long. The CDR3 reads CASSDRVDTQYF.

V is TRBV29-1 and J is TRBJ2-1; TCRdb's D call of TRBD2 is untestable without DNA. CDR1 is SQVTM, CDR2 ANQGSEA, per germline. The CDR3 has 12 residues. The CDR3 is CSVVGLAREQFF.

The rearrangement uses TRBV28 and TRBJ1-6. This CDR3 has 18 residues. Germline CDR1 is MDHEN and CDR2 is SYDVKM. The CDR3 here is CASSLLVGGGSYNSPLHF.

This rearrangement joins TRBV4-3 to TRBJ1-5. Germline lookup yields CDR1 LGHNA and CDR2 YSLEER. The CDR3 contains 15 residues. The CDR3 protein is CASSQGLGAGQPQHF.

The chain employs TRBV4-1 and TRBJ2-6. The germline V gene has CDR1 MGHRA and CDR2 YSYEKL. The CDR3 is 15 amino acids. CDR3 region: CASSQEGTGANVLTF.

The chain links TRBV11-2 to TRBJ2-2; as DNA is missing, the TRBD1 call by TCRdb cannot be tested. Germline lookup yields CDR1 SGHAT and CDR2 FQNNGV. The CDR3 is 18 residues long. This CDR3 reads CASSLEVWSPRDTGELFF.

The V gene is TRBV4-1, the J gene TRBJ1-5; TCRdb proposes TRBD1, but this gene call is untestable without DNA. Germline CDR1 is MGHRA and CDR2 is YSYEKL. The CDR3 has 15 residues. CDR3 region: CASSQVDRVEQPQHF.

The CDR3 region is CASSLASSGNTIYF. The chain is built from TRBV7-9 and TRBJ1-3. This CDR3 contains 14 residues. Germline V gene lookup returns CDR1 SEHNR and CDR2 FQNEAQ (reference sequence).

The chain is built from TRBV28 and TRBJ2-7; TCRdb outputs TRBD2, but without DNA this stays unchecked. The CDR3 sequence is 14 residues long. Germline assignment: CDR1 MDHEN and CDR2 SYDVKM. This CDR3 is CASSSLAGVGEQYF.

This chain joins TRBV12-3 or TRBV12-4 and TRBJ2-1; the TRBD2 assignment by TCRdb is unverifiable without DNA. The CDR3 is 16 residues long. CDR3 in amino acids: CVSSLTSGRSRNEQFF.

V is TRBV19 and J is TRBJ2-1. CDR1 and CDR2 (germline): LNHDA, SQIVND (reference sequence). This CDR3 is 13 amino acids long. The chain's CDR3 is CASSIASYNEQFF.

The chain carries TRBV4-3 and TRBJ1-3. CDR3 length equals 17 residues. Germline V gene lookup returns CDR1 LGHNA and CDR2 YSLEER. The CDR3 spells CASSQDITQLRGNTIYF.

The V gene is TRBV5-4, the J gene TRBJ2-1. The length of the CDR3 is 14 residues. The germline CDR1 and CDR2 sequences are SGHNT and YYREEE (reference sequence). Here the CDR3 reads CASSPATRLGEQFF.

V gene TRBV11-2 combines with J gene TRBJ2-2; TCRdb's assignment of TRBD1 cannot be checked, as there is no DNA. Germline CDR1 and CDR2: SGHAT and FQNNGV. CDR3 length equals 15 residues. CDR3 protein: CASSLRDRNTGELFF.

V gene TRBV5-4 combines with J gene TRBJ2-4; TCRdb gives TRBD2 as the D gene, but with no DNA this cannot be confirmed. In germline, CDR1 is SGHNT, CDR2 YYREEE (reference sequence). The CDR3 extends over 14 amino acids. The CDR3 is CASSQMGEANIQYF.

The chain uses TRBV7-2 and TRBJ2-1. This CDR3 comprises 15 residues. The germline gives CDR1 SGHTA, CDR2 FQGNSA. CDR3 loop: CASSLALRDYNEQFF.

V and J are TRBV7-2 and TRBJ1-5; TCRdb's D gene call, TRBD1, goes unchecked for lack of DNA. Germline CDR1 and CDR2: SGHTA and FQGNSA. The CDR3 covers 15 residues. CDR3 residues: CASSLVAGPGGPQHF.

The chain is built from TRBV2 and TRBJ1-1. The CDR3 contains 15 residues. In germline, CDR1 is SNHLY, CDR2 FYNNEI. CDR3 sequence reads: CASSESQFMNTEAFF.

J is TRBJ2-5 and V is TRBV20-1. Germline V CDR1 and CDR2: DFQATT, SNEGSKA (reference sequence). This CDR3 has 12 residues. The chain's CDR3 is CSARRDQGTQYF.

This chain connects TRBV20-1 to TRBJ2-5. Germline CDR1 DFQATT, CDR2 SNEGSKA (reference sequence). The CDR3 runs to 13 residues. CDR3 region: CSALSLERETQYF.

The V call is TRBV24-1, the J call TRBJ1-2. This CDR3 contains 16 residues. Germline CDR1 reads KGHDR; CDR2 reads SFDVKD. CDR3 sequence reads: CATSGGRGDKDYGYTF.

The chain combines TRBV20-1 with TRBJ1-6. CDR3 size: 14 residues. Germline V lookup: CDR1 DFQATT, CDR2 SNEGSKA (reference sequence). The CDR3 reads CSAAGSSYNSPLHF.